This T cell receptor (beta chain) was observed in a study of Graves' ophthalmopathy and Graves' hyperthyroidism. The overall study: Investigators collected peripheral blood at initial diagnosis, before any treatment was given. Study-level results: Most clonotypes expanded in thyroid above 0.001 frequency were present in blood too. The model forecast ophthalmopathy progression, reaching 60% to 71% sensitivity and approximately 72% specificity.

Ophthalmopathy donors were characterized by moderate-to-severe activity, CAS of at least 3, NOSPECS of at least 4, and duration under 3 months. Amplified TCR beta CDR3 regions were obtained using RNA transcripts as template. An opening RT-PCR round employed HTBI primers and preceded a second-round multiplex PCR. TCRdb reanalysed the multiplex PCR reads using MiXCR and keeps one entry per CDR3 protein. The repertoire holds 450,000 or so distinct CDR3 sequences, with 13% to 15% as singletons. The germline gives CDR1 GTSNPN, CDR2 SVGIG (reference sequence). V gave up 3 bases and J gave up 1 base; unmatched junction bases: 4. This CDR3 is 14 amino acids long. This clonotype was observed many times. Its antigen is unidentified.

Sequenced: blood. This TCR was recovered from a woman in her twenties or thirties with Graves' ophthalmopathy. This chain links TRBV30 with TRBJ1-1, with 8 bases aligning to TRBD1. The CDR3 region has the DNA TGTGCCTGGAGCGTCGGACAGGGGAACACTGAAGCTTTCTTT. It yields the protein CAWSVGQGNTEAFF. Based on the CDR3 plus reference TRBV30 and TRBJ1-1, the full variable domain is SQTIHQWPATLVQPVGSPLSLECTVEGTSNPNLYWYRQAAGRGLQLLFYSVGIGQISSEVPQNLSASRPQDRQFILSSKKLLLSDSGFYLCAWSVGQGNTEAFFGQGTRLTVV.